This TCR beta chain is from a study of early T cells in non-severe SARS-CoV-2 infection. As for the study in general: Whole-blood bulk RNA, unsorted, was sequenced, and chains were unpaired.

This clonotype showed up just a few times. MiXCR was run by TCRdb on the 5' RACE reads, yielding one entry per CDR3 protein. The repertoire has about 36,000 distinct CDR3 sequences, more than 8% of them found once; the top ten carry 9.5% to 15%. The V segment lost 2 bases and the J segment 0 bases; nucleotides outside the gene matches: 5. This CDR3 is 18 amino acids long. Germline V gives CDR1 MNHEY, CDR2 SMNVEV (reference sequence). This clonotype was sampled from an adult who was a healthcare worker with PCR-confirmed SARS-CoV-2 infection or an uninfected control (not recorded which). The gene calls are TRBV27 and TRBJ2-3; 13 nucleotides agree with TRBD2. Sequencing was performed on whole blood. CDR3 in amino acids: CASSLGRLAGGSTDTQYF. CDR3 nucleotides: TGTGCCAGCAGTTTAGGGAGACTAGCGGGGGGCAGCACAGATACGCAGTATTTT.